The clone carrying this TCR beta chain turned up a few times. What it binds is unknown. MiXCR was run by TCRdb on the 5' RACE reads, yielding one entry per CDR3 protein. The table records about 900,000 distinct CDR3 sequences, approximately 13% of them present only once. This entry is derived from a study of identical twins. Findings and caveats of the study: Within twin pairs, the out-of-frame alpha sequences they shared showed excess low generation probability.

The same data also went into a second study, on yellow fever vaccine responses in identical twins.

Sequenced input: PBMCs. The sequence derives from a woman under 30 in good health.

CDR3 residues: CASSLLGAPPYGYTF. CDR3 coding DNA: TGTGCCAGCAGTTTACTGGGGGCGCCTCCCTATGGCTACACCTTC. V and J are TRBV28 and TRBJ1-2, with D possibly matching TRBD1 (6 bases). The germline V gene has CDR1 MDHEN and CDR2 SYDVKM. The V and J ends lost 2 bases and 4 bases respectively, with 14 bases between them. The CDR3 is 15 amino acids.